Presented here are 2 T cell receptor beta chains from one specimen sequenced in a study of radiotherapy plus CTLA-4 blockade in lung cancer. Profiled with immunoSEQ multiplex PCR; TCRdb holds only in-frame clones, not every one. This sample has some 62,000 clones; approximately 77% occur once, and the top ten carry roughly 4.7%. Here the sequenced sample was peripheral blood, taken from a patient treated with radiotherapy plus ipilimumab. The receptors stem from a human donor with non-small cell lung cancer who had a complete response to radiotherapy plus ipilimumab.

This clone appeared a single time. V gene TRBV9 combines with J gene TRBJ2-1, with TRBD1 identical over 8 bases. The CDR3 has 18 residues. J lost 5 bases, V lost 4 bases, and 17 bases had no gene match. In germline, CDR1 is SGDLS, CDR2 YYNGEE. Written as DNA, the CDR3 is TGTGCCAGCAGCCCCACCCTCAACCGGGACAGGTATAACAATGAGCAGTTCTTC. Its translation: CASSPTLNRDRYNNEQFF.

This clone was observed many times. V usage is TRBV30 and J usage is TRBJ2-7, with D possibly matching TRBD1 (5 bases). The CDR3 sequence is 13 residues long. Trimming left V 0 bases short and J 5 bases short, with 11 bases between. Germline CDR1 and CDR2: GTSNPN and SVGIG (reference sequence). CDR3 residues: CAWSVVTVHEQYF. CDR3 DNA: TGTGCCTGGAGTGTGGTGACAGTTCACGAGCAGTACTTC.